This T cell receptor beta chain was profiled in a study of blood T cell repertoires in COVID-19. Study-level background: PBMCs, B-cell-depleted T cells, or T cells were the source of the cDNA or gDNA that made up the material.

Per the authors' pipeline: By means of reference gene primer amplification, nucleated cell counts were estimated. Clones were read by immunoSEQ multiplex PCR, and TCRdb kept only the in-frame ones, dropping some. Clone size and the V and J calls come from that table; the DNA yielded D and trimming. The table shows around 50,000 clones, with 82% occurring only once. This CDR3 spans 19 amino acids. Germline assignment: CDR1 KGHSH and CDR2 LQKENI. V lost 2 bases, J lost 3 bases, and 24 bases lay in between. The Seattle site enrolled patients during active infection and followed them longitudinally. The rearrangement links TRBV18 to TRBJ2-3, with D possibly matching TRBD2 (6 bases). The sequenced sample consisted of peripheral blood. This receptor was obtained from a man older than 75 with COVID-19, enrolled during active disease. This CDR3 reads CASSPGAKVPGEGTDTQYF. CDR3 nucleotide sequence: TGTGCCAGCTCACCAGGGGCGAAAGTTCCGGGAGAAGGGACAGATACGCAGTATTTT.